These 25 T cell receptor beta chains were sequenced from one sample in a study of blood T cell dynamics during melanoma immunotherapy (dated by TCRdb to about 2020). The intended sense of this specimen's time point label: week 3, after first cycle of checkpoint inhibitor. Library preparation employed the immunoSEQ multiplex PCR assay. Not all clones reach the TCRdb copy of this immuneACCESS table, which keeps in-frame sequences only. Checked studies attribute under half of the gap to unresolved V genes and leave the rest unexplained. This sample gives some 14,000 clones in total; 75% to 90% of them show up just once. Approximately 5.1% of the sample belongs to the ten largest clones. Specimen: blood, collected from a patient treated with checkpoint blockade. The receptor source for this set is a human donor with melanoma.

This clone appeared a single time. This sequence joins TRBV6-4 and TRBJ2-1, with a weak D call TRBD2 (6 bases). CDR1 and CDR2 from the germline V gene are MRHNA and SNTAGT. The CDR3 is made up of 18 amino acids. Trimming removed 2 bases at V and 2 bases at J, with 19 bases between. The CDR3 sequence is CASSDRLGRQEPYNEQFF. In nucleotides, the CDR3 is TGTGCCAGCAGTGACCGCTTGGGGAGGCAAGAGCCCTACAATGAGCAGTTCTTC.

The chain links TRBV6-6 to TRBJ2-3, with D possibly being TRBD2 (6 bases). CDR1 is MNHNY, CDR2 SVGAGI, per germline (reference sequence). This CDR3 has 14 residues. Trimming took 2 bases from V and 6 from J, leaving 12 bases between them. The CDR3 loop reads CASSYLEGPDTQYF. DNA of the CDR3: TGTGCCAGCAGTTACCTGGAGGGACCGGATACGCAGTATTTT.

The chain is built from TRBV7-8 and TRBJ2-5, with 9 bases fitting TRBD2. The CDR3 has 15 amino acids. J was trimmed by 4 bases and V by 4 bases; bases with no gene match: 7. CDR1 is SGHVS, CDR2 FQNEAQ, per germline. CDR3 coding DNA: TGTGCCAGCAGCTCCGATTATAGCGGGAGAGAGACCCAGTACTTC. This sequence encodes CASSSDYSGRETQYF. The whole variable domain, filled in from reference TRBV7-8 and TRBJ2-5, reads GAGVSQSPRYKVAKRGQDVALRCDPISGHVSLFWYQQALGQGPEFLTYFQNEAQLDKSGLPSDRFFAERPEGSVSTLKIQRTQQEDSAVYLCASSSDYSGRETQYFGPGTRLLVL.

The chain links TRBV19 to TRBJ1-5, with D unclear. The CDR3 consists of 15 residues. Deletions cut 3 bases from V and 2 bases from J, with 11 bases between. Germline lookup yields CDR1 LNHDA and CDR2 SQIVND (reference sequence). CDR3 nucleotides: TGTGCCAGTAGTATTGGAGGGAAAGGCAATCAGCCCCAGCATTTT. It yields the protein CASSIGGKGNQPQHF.

The chain couples TRBV5-6 to TRBJ2-3; unclear D gene. Germline values: CDR1 SGHDT, CDR2 YYEEEE. This CDR3 comprises 15 residues. V lost 0 bases, J lost 0 bases, and 8 bases lay in between. CDR3 protein: CASSLVPDSTDTQYF. CDR3 sequence (DNA): TGTGCCAGCAGCTTGGTCCCGGACAGCACAGATACGCAGTATTTT.

The chain combines TRBV5-1 with TRBJ2-1, with D unclear. The germline V and J ends were trimmed by 0 bases and 9 bases, with 7 bases remaining between them. Germline V gene lookup returns CDR1 SGHRS and CDR2 YFSETQ. This CDR3 has 12 amino acids. For the CDR3, the DNA is TGCGCCAGCAGCTTGGGTCGTACTGAGCAGTTCTTC. It yields the protein CASSLGRTEQFF.

The chain links TRBV6-5 to TRBJ2-1; 9 bases are a match to TRBD2. J lost 4 bases, V lost 5 bases, and 3 bases had no gene match. Germline V gives CDR1 MNHEY, CDR2 SVGAGI. The CDR3 is 14 amino acids. CDR3 sequence (DNA): TGTGCCAGCAGTCGGACTAGCGAGTACAATGAGCAGTTCTTC. This gives the protein CASSRTSEYNEQFF.

This clone showed up just once. The chain joins TRBV5-4 to TRBJ2-5; weak D call: TRBD2 (6 bases). Trimming cost V 2 bases and J 3 bases, with 8 bases left between them. The CDR3 covers 13 residues. Germline V gene data show CDR1 as SGHNT and CDR2 as YYREEE (reference sequence). The CDR3 DNA sequence: TGTGCCAGCAGCTTTGGCGGGAAAGAGACCCAGTACTTC. Translating it yields CASSFGGKETQYF.

The chain employs TRBV27 and TRBJ2-3; unclear D gene. The CDR3 runs to 14 residues. Germline V lookup: CDR1 MNHEY, CDR2 SMNVEV (reference sequence). V dropped 0 bases and J dropped 0 bases, with 4 bases sitting between them. The CDR3 here is CASSLSRSTDTQYF. The CDR3 nucleotides are TGTGCCAGCAGTTTATCCCGAAGCACAGATACGCAGTATTTT.

This chain uses TRBV20-1 with TRBJ2-1; D uncertain. Per the germline V gene, CDR1 is DFQATT and CDR2 is SNEGSKA (reference sequence). This CDR3 has 11 residues. V was pared by 4 bases and J by 9 bases, with 10 bases between. In DNA, the CDR3 is TGCAGTGCTAAAGGATACCTTGAGCAGTTCTTC. This sequence encodes CSAKGYLEQFF.

This chain links TRBV7-6 with TRBJ1-1; maybe TRBD1 (6 bases). The length of the CDR3 is 12 residues. CDR1 SGHVS and CDR2 FNYEAQ come from the germline V gene. The germline V and J ends were trimmed by 5 bases and 6 bases, with 10 bases remaining between them. In DNA form, the CDR3 reads TGTGCCAGCAGCCTTGGACAGTCTGAAGCTTTCTTT. It encodes CASSLGQSEAFF.

The genes are TRBV10-3 and TRBJ2-5, with D uncertain. Between the trimmed V and J ends, which lost 4 bases and 4 bases, there was a span of 16 bases. The germline CDR1 and CDR2 sequences are ENHRY and SYGVKD. CDR3 length: 15 residues. CDR3: CAISGDPGSGETQYF. The DNA for the CDR3 is TGTGCCATCAGTGGAGACCCCGGGTCGGGAGAGACCCAGTACTTC.

In this sample, this clone turned up a few times. The CDR3 reads CASSQGPTNEKLFF. In DNA form, the CDR3 reads TGTGCCAGCAGCCAAGGACCAACTAATGAAAAACTGTTTTTT. The chain uses TRBV7-6 and TRBJ1-4; unclear D gene. With 5 bases removed from V and 0 bases from J, the gap between germline ends came to 7 bases. This CDR3 has 14 residues. CDR1 is SGHVS and CDR2 is FNYEAQ in the germline V gene.

The V and J genes are TRBV7-9 and TRBJ2-7, with D possibly matching TRBD1 (6 bases). CDR1 SEHNR and CDR2 FQNEAQ come from the germline V gene (reference sequence). V was shortened by 5 bases and J by 3 bases, with 14 bases between the two germline ends. The CDR3 length is 14 residues. The CDR3 sequence is CASSQSGDRYEQYF. CDR3 sequence (DNA): TGTGCCAGCAGCCAATCAGGGGACCGCTACGAGCAGTACTTC.

V usage is TRBV27 and J usage is TRBJ1-2, with D tentatively TRBD1 (5 bases). Between the trimmed V and J ends, which lost 4 bases and 7 bases, there was a span of 13 bases. Germline V gene lookup returns CDR1 MNHEY and CDR2 SMNVEV (reference sequence). This CDR3 is 13 amino acids long. The CDR3 reads CASSWGSLGGYTF. The CDR3 DNA is TGTGCCAGCAGTTGGGGGAGTTTGGGTGGCTACACCTTC.

This clone was recorded only once. This chain uses TRBV27 with TRBJ2-3; no firm D call. Deletions cut 5 bases from V and 4 bases from J, with 16 bases between. Germline V gene sequence: CDR1 MNHEY, CDR2 SMNVEV (reference sequence). The CDR3 contains 15 residues. The CDR3 region is CASSPSPYGSDTQYF. The CDR3 DNA is TGTGCCAGCAGTCCGTCCCCCTATGGGTCAGATACGCAGTATTTT.

The chain recombines TRBV6-6 with TRBJ1-4; D is unresolved. The CDR3 is made up of 16 amino acids. V gave up 0 bases and J gave up 2 bases, with 10 bases separating them. The V gene's germline CDR1 is MNHNY and CDR2 SVGAGI (reference sequence). The CDR3 spells CASSYSSTVTNEKLFF. CDR3 in DNA: TGTGCCAGCAGTTACTCGTCGACGGTTACTAATGAAAAACTGTTTTTT.

The chain employs TRBV27 and TRBJ2-3; 7 nucleotides agree with TRBD2. The germline gives CDR1 MNHEY, CDR2 SMNVEV (reference sequence). The junction had 12 bases not matched to a gene; V was cut back by 6 bases and J by 0 bases. This CDR3 comprises 17 residues. The DNA of the CDR3 is TGTGCCAGCAGACTTACCCAGACTAGCCTGAGCACAGATACGCAGTATTTT. Amino acids: CASRLTQTSLSTDTQYF.

The chain recombines TRBV5-1 with TRBJ2-7, with 12 bases fitting TRBD2. Germline V CDR1 and CDR2: SGHRS, YFSETQ. This CDR3 has 15 residues. J lost 6 bases, V lost 4 bases, and 8 bases had no gene match. The CDR3 spells CASSPGLAGLGEQYF. CDR3 coding DNA: TGCGCCAGCAGCCCGGGACTAGCGGGTCTCGGCGAGCAGTACTTC. Supplemented by reference TRBV5-1 and TRBJ2-7, the full variable domain reads KAGVTQTPRYLIKTRGQQVTLSCSPISGHRSVSWYQQTPGQGLQFLFEYFSETQRNKGNFPGRFSGRQFSNSRSEMNVSTLELGDSALYLCASSPGLAGLGEQYFGPGTRLTVT.

The DNA of the CDR3 is TGCGCCAGCAGAGACAGGGGGACGCCTTTTTATGGCTACACCTTC. This sequence encodes CASRDRGTPFYGYTF. The chain combines TRBV4-3 with TRBJ1-2; 9 positions agree with TRBD1. The CDR3 spans 15 residues. The germline CDR1 and CDR2 sequences are LGHNA and YSLEER. The junction had 10 bases not matched to a gene; V was cut back by 6 bases and J by 5 bases.

V is TRBV7-9 and J is TRBJ2-7; possible D gene TRBD1, 6 bases. With 5 bases removed from V and 5 bases from J, the gap between germline ends came to 13 bases. There are 13 residues in the CDR3. Germline V gene lookup returns CDR1 SEHNR and CDR2 FQNEAQ (reference sequence). The CDR3 DNA is TGTGCCAGCAGCCGTACAGGGTTGGACGAGCAGTACTTC. The encoded protein is CASSRTGLDEQYF.

The rearrangement links TRBV7-2 to TRBJ1-1; the D gene is possibly TRBD1 (6 bases). The V gene's germline CDR1 is SGHTA and CDR2 FQGNSA. V gave up 2 bases and J gave up 5 bases, with 15 bases separating them. There are 15 residues in the CDR3. In nucleotides, the CDR3 is TGTGCCAGCAGCTTATCCTGGACAGCTAATACTGAAGCTTTCTTT. It is translated as CASSLSWTANTEAFF.

The V call is TRBV27, the J call TRBJ2-2; D not certain. CDR1 and CDR2 from the germline V gene are MNHEY and SMNVEV (reference sequence). The CDR3 length is 14 residues. V was shortened by 0 bases and J by 4 bases, with 6 bases between the two germline ends. For the CDR3, the DNA is TGTGCCAGCAGTTTATCCACAGCCACCGGGGAGCTGTTTTTT. It yields the protein CASSLSTATGELFF.

The gene calls are TRBV5-4 and TRBJ2-2; either TRBD1 or TRBD2 may fit D (7 bases each). The V and J ends lost 4 bases and 4 bases respectively, with 17 bases between them. Germline V gene lookup returns CDR1 SGHNT and CDR2 YYREEE (reference sequence). This CDR3 region has 16 residues. The CDR3 region is CASSPRGGGGTGELFF. CDR3 sequence (DNA): TGTGCCAGCAGCCCAAGGGGAGGGGGCGGCACCGGGGAGCTGTTTTTT.

J is TRBJ2-5 and V is TRBV7-9; 8 nucleotides align to TRBD1. The ends lost 5 bases at V and 5 bases at J; junction bases unmatched: 10. In germline, CDR1 is SEHNR, CDR2 FQNEAQ (reference sequence). The CDR3 runs 15 residues. The CDR3 region is CASSLGQGLGETQYF. In DNA form, the CDR3 reads TGTGCCAGCAGCCTCGGACAGGGTCTGGGGGAGACCCAGTACTTC. Supplemented by reference TRBV7-9 and TRBJ2-5, the full variable domain reads DTGVSQNPRHKITKRGQNVTFRCDPISEHNRLYWYRQTLGQGPEFLTYFQNEAQLEKSRLLSDRFSAERPKGSFSTLEIQRTEQGDSAMYLCASSLGQGLGETQYFGPGTRLLVL.